The source of this T cell receptor beta chain is a study of blood T cell repertoires in COVID-19. Across the whole study: The origin of the acute and convalescent COVID-19 samples was the United States, Italy and Spain. The cDNA or gDNA used as material had been derived from T cells, B-cell-depleted T cells, or PBMCs.

TCRdb keeps only in-frame clones here, not all; method: immunoSEQ multiplex PCR. The sample contains approximately 330,000 clones, about 90% of which appear only once. In Seattle, patients joined the study during active infection and were tracked longitudinally. Input material: peripheral blood. The TCR originated in a woman aged 40 to 50 with COVID-19, enrolled during active disease.

Here the CDR3 DNA reads TGTGCCAGCAGCTTTTCGACAGGGGGGGTAGAGTCGGCTTTCTTT. This codes for CASSFSTGGVESAFF. This sequence joins TRBV5-8 and TRBJ1-1; 9 nucleotides align to TRBD1. The CDR3 is made up of 15 amino acids. Germline CDR1 and CDR2: SGHTS and YDEGEE. After removal of 2 bases from V and 11 bases from J, the junction contained 13 bases not matched to a gene.